The rows below give T cell receptor beta chains drawn from one sample of a study of regulatory T cells in long-lasting Graves disease. MiXCR, run by TCRdb on the multiplex PCR reads, gives a single entry per CDR3 protein. The sample has 550,000 or so distinct CDR3 sequences, 12% seen once. The sample was also reused in another study, on T cells in Graves' hyperthyroidism and ophthalmopathy.

This material consisted of peripheral blood mononuclear cells (PBMCs), taken at new diagnosis, from a patient treated with antithyroid drugs. These receptors came from a woman aged 30 to 39 with Graves disease. Each CDR3 is given with its conserved first and last residue. The order of the fields is clone size, V gene, J gene, D gene, CDR3 protein, CDR3 DNA. D genes are given only for firm matches. Only some rows state a clone size, as once, few, many or a class for expanded clones.

>many|TRBV18|TRBJ2-3|TRBD1
CASSPMDRDGLDTQYF
TGTGCCAGCTCACCGATGGACAGGGATGGATTGGATACGCAGTATTTT
>few|TRBV4-1|TRBJ2-5|-
CASSQDSGSAETQYF
TGCGCCAGCAGCCAAGATAGCGGCAGCGCGGAGACCCAGTACTTC
>-|TRBV29-1|TRBJ1-5|-
CSARDTNQPQHF
TGCAGCGCTCGGGACACCAATCAGCCCCAGCATTTT
>-|TRBV19|TRBJ2-7|-
CASSIVEGYEQYF
TGTGCCAGTAGTATAGTTGAGGGCTACGAGCAGTACTTC
>-|TRBV7-3|TRBJ2-7|TRBD1
CASSLSGSGGGTGTHEQYF
TGTGCCAGCAGCTTAAGCGGTTCTGGGGGGGGGACAGGGACCCACGAGCAGTACTTC
>few|TRBV19|TRBJ1-2|TRBD1
CASSPTGGDGYTF
TGTGCCAGTAGTCCAACAGGGGGCGATGGCTACACCTTC
>-|TRBV12-3/TRBV12-4|TRBJ2-1|-
CASSSPVLRAEQFF
TGTGCCAGCAGTTCTCCCGTCTTAAGGGCGGAGCAGTTCTTC
>-|TRBV13|TRBJ2-3|-
CASSSGGLGPDTQYF
TGTGCCAGCTCCAGTGGGGGTCTCGGGCCAGATACGCAGTATTTT
>many|TRBV24-1|TRBJ2-1|TRBD2
CATSDPHSGRTDEQFF
TGTGCCACCAGTGATCCCCACAGCGGGAGAACAGATGAGCAGTTCTTC
>-|TRBV7-7|TRBJ2-7|-
CASRNRQASYEQYF
TGTGCTAGCAGAAACAGACAGGCTTCCTACGAGCAGTACTTC
>many|TRBV7-9|TRBJ2-7|TRBD1
CASSSPGLRDRGYEQYF
TGTGCCAGCAGCTCCCCCGGCTTACGGGACAGGGGCTACGAGCAGTACTTC
>many|TRBV28|TRBJ2-5|-
CASSSGFKETQYF
TGTGCCAGCAGTTCAGGCTTTAAAGAGACCCAGTACTTC
>many|TRBV7-9|TRBJ1-5|TRBD1
CASSQGQNQPQHF
TGTGCCAGCAGCCAGGGACAGAATCAGCCCCAGCATTTT
>many|TRBV10-2|TRBJ2-3|-
CASSETQGSDTQYF
TGCGCCAGCAGTGAGACCCAGGGGAGCGATACGCAGTATTTT
>many|TRBV12-5|TRBJ1-2|-
CASGLVPHRRWVYGYTF
TGTGCTAGTGGTTTGGTACCCCACAGGAGGTGGGTCTATGGCTACACCTTC
>many|TRBV7-2|TRBJ2-1|-
CASSRDSSSYNEQFF
TGTGCCAGCAGCCGGGACTCGAGCTCCTACAATGAGCAGTTCTTC
>many|TRBV3-1|TRBJ2-7|TRBD2
CASSLGTSGASYEQYF
TGTGCCAGCAGCTTAGGGACTAGCGGGGCCTCCTACGAGCAGTACTTC
>-|TRBV28|TRBJ2-1|-
CASSLNERDYNEQFF
TGTGCCAGCAGTTTGAATGAACGGGACTACAATGAGCAGTTCTTC
>-|TRBV11-3|TRBJ2-1|TRBD2
CASSSPISGSQDNEQFF
TGTGCCAGCAGCTCACCCATTAGCGGGAGCCAGGACAATGAGCAGTTCTTC
>many|TRBV24-1|TRBJ2-3|-
CATSDPDRSTDTQYF
TGTGCCACCAGTGACCCGGACAGAAGCACAGATACGCAGTATTTT
>many|TRBV13|TRBJ1-3|-
CASSLTRDGNTIYF
TGTGCCAGCAGCTTAACACGCGACGGAAACACCATATATTTT
>-|TRBV20-1|TRBJ1-1|-
CSARRDRRGEAFF
TGCAGTGCTAGAAGGGATCGCCGCGGTGAAGCTTTCTTT
>many|TRBV6-5|TRBJ1-4|-
CASSYSMYTTEKLFF
TGTGCCAGCAGTTACTCGATGTACACAACTGAAAAACTGTTTTTT
>many|TRBV20-1|TRBJ2-5|-
CSARPELEETQYF
TGCAGTGCTAGACCAGAGCTGGAAGAGACCCAGTACTTC
>-|TRBV27|TRBJ1-1|TRBD1
CASSPLTGANTEAFF
TGTGCCAGCAGTCCCTTGACAGGGGCAAACACTGAAGCTTTCTTT
>few|TRBV20-1|TRBJ2-7|-
CSAHTGYGEQYF
TGCAGTGCCCACACAGGGTACGGCGAGCAGTACTTC
>many|TRBV18|TRBJ2-7|TRBD2
CASSPLAEAYEQYF
TGTGCCAGCTCACCTCTAGCGGAGGCCTACGAGCAGTACTTC
>many|TRBV6-1|TRBJ2-1|TRBD2
CASSEGFSGRAPF
TGTGCCAGCAGTGAAGGGTTTAGCGGGAGGGCCCCCTTC
>few|TRBV10-3|TRBJ2-7|-
CAISENGIWGYEQYF
TGTGCCATCAGTGAGAACGGGATTTGGGGCTACGAGCAGTACTTC